The T cell receptor beta chain described here comes from a study of CD8 T cells in ankylosing spondylitis. MiXCR was run by TCRdb on the 5' RACE reads, yielding one entry per CDR3 protein. The sample consists of about 400,000 distinct CDR3 sequences, approximately 20% of them appearing once. With 8 bases removed from V and 0 bases from J, the gap between germline ends came to 11 bases. The CDR3 covers 14 residues. The germline V gene encodes CDR1 MNHEY and CDR2 SVGEGT. Whole-study results and caveats: For ankylosing spondylitis blood, a TCR beta motif of 8 or 9 highly homologous variants appeared characteristic.

To note about this clonotype: As yet, its antigen is unknown.

Sequenced sample: blood, either unsorted or a sorted T cell fraction (not recorded which). The receptor's source is a male donor with ankylosing spondylitis. V usage is TRBV6-2 or TRBV6-3 and J usage is TRBJ1-5; D is ambiguous. DNA of the CDR3: TGTGCCAGCGCTAAGGGATATAGCAATCAGCCCCAGCATTTT. Its protein is CASAKGYSNQPQHF.